Shown below are 20 T cell receptor beta chains from a single sample sequenced in a study of vaccination and CD4 T cells after COVID-19. Sequence data for DNA of cultured CD4+ T cells were generated by the Oncomine TCR Beta short-read assay. TCRdb itself ran the PCR reads through MiXCR, one entry per CDR3 protein. The sample includes around 26,000 distinct CDR3 sequences, over 60% of them seen just once. Their recognized antigens are unknown. Treatment specified: approximately 9-day PBMC culture with coronavirus spike peptide pools or control peptides (ViraFEST assay). Material for sequencing was CD4+ T cells from blood, cultured in vitro. These receptors originate from a human donor who had recovered from COVID-19.

This clonotype was picked up a small number of times. The rearrangement uses TRBV24-1 and TRBJ1-1; TRBD1 agrees at 8 bases. Germline CDR1 is KGHDR and CDR2 is SFDVKD. The V segment lost 4 bases and the J segment 2 bases; nucleotides outside the gene matches: 8. CDR3 size: 16 residues. The chain's CDR3 is CATSDDRQGSNTEAFF. In nucleotides, the CDR3 is TGTGCCACCAGTGACGACCGACAGGGGTCAAACACTGAAGCTTTCTTT.

A single count supports this clonotype. CDR3 amino acids: CATSDPRGGYTF. Written as DNA, the CDR3 is TGTGCCACCAGTGACCCTCGGGGTGGCTACACCTTC. The genes are TRBV24-1 and TRBJ1-2, with D unresolved. The CDR3 totals 12 residues. Trimming pared 4 bases from V and 7 bases from J, leaving 9 bases between. The germline CDR1 and CDR2 sequences are KGHDR and SFDVKD.

V and J are TRBV15 and TRBJ1-2; 7 bases are shared with TRBD1. The CDR3 runs to 16 residues. The ends lost 0 bases at V and 4 bases at J; junction bases unmatched: 8. Germline values: CDR1 LNHNV, CDR2 YYDKDF (reference sequence). As DNA, the CDR3 is TGTGCCACCAGCAGAGATTTGGCAGGGGGAGCCTATGGCTACACCTTC. This sequence encodes CATSRDLAGGAYGYTF.

The J gene is TRBJ1-2, the V gene TRBV7-2; unclear D gene. Germline assignment: CDR1 SGHTA and CDR2 FQGNSA. This CDR3 contains 15 residues. The V end was cut by 5 bases, the J end by 4 bases, with 17 bases between. The CDR3 DNA reads TGTGCCAGCAGCCCGACCCGGGGATCCGCCTATGGCTACACCTTC. It specifies CASSPTRGSAYGYTF.

The rearrangement links TRBV24-1 to TRBJ1-1, with TRBD1 matching over 7 bases. V lost 4 bases to trimming and J lost 2 bases; unmatched junction nucleotides: 3. Per the germline V gene, CDR1 is KGHDR and CDR2 is SFDVKD. The CDR3 covers 14 residues. The CDR3 sequence: CATSDGTVNTEAFF. The CDR3 coding sequence is TGTGCCACCAGTGACGGGACAGTCAACACTGAAGCTTTCTTT.

This clonotype appeared a few times. The germline gene is not matched at one end of the junction; a read error may be the cause. This rearrangement joins TRBV20-1 to TRBJ1-5; 9 positions agree with TRBD1. This CDR3 has 13 amino acids. Per the germline V gene, CDR1 is DFQATT and CDR2 is SNEGSKA (reference sequence). The CDR3 region has the DNA TGCAGTGCGCCCGGGACAGGGAATCGGCCCCAGCATTTT. It codes for CSAPGTGNRPQHF.

The chain combines TRBV7-2 with TRBJ1-4, with D uncertain. V dropped 3 bases and J dropped 3 bases, with 14 bases sitting between them. Germline V gene sequence: CDR1 SGHTA, CDR2 FQGNSA. CDR3 size: 16 residues. In DNA, the CDR3 is TGTGCCAGCAGCTTGATCTCGGGGATAGCTAATGAAAAACTGTTTTTT. It translates to CASSLISGIANEKLFF.

V and J are TRBV10-2 and TRBJ1-1; D remains unclear. CDR1 is WSHSY and CDR2 is SAAADI in the germline V gene. V lost 2 bases, J lost 1 base, and 5 bases lay in between. The CDR3 loop spans 13 amino acids. The CDR3 nucleotides are TGCGCCAGCAGTGAGACCACGAACACTGAAGCTTTCTTT. It codes for CASSETTNTEAFF.

The chain joins TRBV6-4 to TRBJ1-1; D gene unclear. Germline assignment: CDR1 MRHNA and CDR2 SNTAGT. With 5 bases removed from V and 0 bases from J, the gap between germline ends came to 7 bases. The CDR3 runs to 13 residues. CDR3: CASSRKMNTEAFF. In nucleotides, the CDR3 is TGTGCCAGCAGTAGGAAAATGAACACTGAAGCTTTCTTT.

Only one count was recorded for this clonotype. The chain has TRBV7-9 and TRBJ1-2; a possible D gene is TRBD1 (6 bases). The CDR3 spans 14 residues. Germline CDR1 reads SEHNR; CDR2 reads FQNEAQ (reference sequence). Trimming removed 5 bases from V and 11 bases from J, with 21 bases in between. As DNA, the CDR3 is TGTGCCAGCAGCCTACTAGTGGGGGCCTACGGTTACACCTTC. Protein product: CASSLLVGAYGYTF.

The chain recombines TRBV6-1 with TRBJ1-5; D remains unclear. CDR1 is MNHNS, CDR2 SASEGT, per germline. The CDR3 consists of 15 residues. V gave up 5 bases and J gave up 3 bases, with 14 bases separating them. In DNA form, the CDR3 reads TGTGCCAGCAGTCTCGGGGTCAGGTCCAATCAGCCCCAGCATTTT. Its protein is CASSLGVRSNQPQHF.

The V gene is TRBV27, the J gene TRBJ2-7; no firm D call. Germline loops: CDR1 MNHEY, CDR2 SMNVEV (reference sequence). With 2 bases removed from V and 2 bases from J, the gap between germline ends came to 7 bases. The CDR3 consists of 13 residues. CDR3 region: CASSLRHTYEQYF. CDR3 nucleotide sequence: TGTGCCAGCAGTTTACGGCATACCTACGAGCAGTACTTC.

The chain recombines TRBV30 with TRBJ2-7; D is unclear. Trimming left V 0 bases short and J 6 bases short, with 6 bases between. The CDR3 has 11 amino acids. CDR1 GTSNPN and CDR2 SVGIG come from the germline V gene (reference sequence). CDR3: CAWSVIGEQYF. DNA for the CDR3: TGTGCCTGGAGTGTAATCGGCGAGCAGTACTTC.

On this clonotype: The junction differs from germline at one of its ends, possibly a read error. The gene calls are TRBV7-7 and TRBJ2-1, with D perhaps assigned TRBD1 or TRBD2 (5 bases each). Germline V CDR1 and CDR2: SSHAT, FNYEAQ (reference sequence). This CDR3 contains 15 residues. CDR3 region: CASSVGTRRGDEQFF. CDR3 DNA: TGTGCTAGCAGCGTTGGGACCCGCCGGGGAGATGAGCAGTTCTTC.

The chain carries TRBV6-1 and TRBJ2-7, with TRBD1 matching 7 bases. Germline V gives CDR1 MNHNS, CDR2 SASEGT. V shed 3 bases and J 4 bases; nucleotides not matched to a gene: 9. The CDR3 extends over 15 amino acids. The CDR3 loop is CASSEGQFLAYEQYF. DNA of the CDR3: TGTGCCAGCAGTGAGGGACAGTTCCTTGCTTACGAGCAGTACTTC.

This clonotype was counted a few times. The chain links TRBV7-2 to TRBJ1-3, with 7 nucleotides matching TRBD1. This CDR3 contains 16 residues. CDR1 SGHTA and CDR2 FQGNSA come from the germline V gene. V trimming: 1 base; J trimming: 1 base; junction bases outside the gene matches: 4. The CDR3 sequence: CASSLVVTGSGNTIYF. In nucleotides, the CDR3 is TGTGCCAGCAGCTTAGTTGTGACAGGGTCTGGAAACACCATATATTTT.

The chain combines TRBV6-1 with TRBJ2-2; possible D gene TRBD1, 6 bases. Germline V CDR1 and CDR2: MNHNS, SASEGT. CDR3 length equals 16 residues. Trimming shortened V by 6 bases and J by 4 bases, and 18 bases separated the two germline ends. DNA for the CDR3: TGTGCCAGCAGGTCCCGGGACATTGGAGGCACCGGGGAGCTGTTTTTT. Protein: CASRSRDIGGTGELFF.

V gene TRBV11-3 combines with J gene TRBJ2-5; tentative D call: TRBD2 (6 bases). Trimming stripped 5 bases from V and 7 bases from J, with 14 bases between. Germline values: CDR1 SGHNT, CDR2 YENEEA. The CDR3 is made up of 13 amino acids. DNA for the CDR3: TGTGCCAGCAGCCTAGGCCCCGGGGGGACCCAGTACTTC. It codes for CASSLGPGGTQYF.

The CDR3 here is CSARVGPYSGANYGYTF. In nucleotides, the CDR3 is TGCAGTGCTAGAGTAGGGCCGTACAGCGGGGCTAACTATGGCTACACCTTC. The chain carries TRBV20-1 and TRBJ1-2; the D is unclear. This CDR3 spans 17 amino acids. The V and J ends lost 1 base and 0 bases respectively, with 18 bases between them. Germline V gives CDR1 DFQATT, CDR2 SNEGSKA (reference sequence).

The chain recombines TRBV20-1 with TRBJ2-1, with 16 bases lining up with TRBD2. V gave up 6 bases and J gave up 6 bases; unmatched junction bases: 8. This CDR3 comprises 16 residues. CDR1 is DFQATT, CDR2 SNEGSKA, per germline (reference sequence). The CDR3 spells CSALGTSGRARNEQFF. The DNA of the CDR3 is TGCAGTGCCCTCGGGACTAGCGGGAGGGCGCGCAATGAGCAGTTCTTC.